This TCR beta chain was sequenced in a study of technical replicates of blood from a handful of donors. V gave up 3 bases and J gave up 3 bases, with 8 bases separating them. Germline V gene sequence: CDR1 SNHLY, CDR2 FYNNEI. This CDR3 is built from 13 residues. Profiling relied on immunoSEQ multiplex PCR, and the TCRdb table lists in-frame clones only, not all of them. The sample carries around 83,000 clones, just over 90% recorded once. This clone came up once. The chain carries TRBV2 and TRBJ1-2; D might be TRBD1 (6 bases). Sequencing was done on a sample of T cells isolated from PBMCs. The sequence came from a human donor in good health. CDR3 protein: CASSEGQYYGYTF. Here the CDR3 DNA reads TGTGCCAGCAGTGAGGGACAATACTATGGCTACACCTTC. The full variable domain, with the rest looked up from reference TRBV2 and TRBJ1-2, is EPEVTQTPSHQVTQMGQEVILRCVPISNHLYFYWYRQILGQKVEFLVSFYNNEISEKSEIFDDQFSVERPDGSNFTLKIRSTKLEDSAMYFCASSEGQYYGYTFGSGTRLTVV.